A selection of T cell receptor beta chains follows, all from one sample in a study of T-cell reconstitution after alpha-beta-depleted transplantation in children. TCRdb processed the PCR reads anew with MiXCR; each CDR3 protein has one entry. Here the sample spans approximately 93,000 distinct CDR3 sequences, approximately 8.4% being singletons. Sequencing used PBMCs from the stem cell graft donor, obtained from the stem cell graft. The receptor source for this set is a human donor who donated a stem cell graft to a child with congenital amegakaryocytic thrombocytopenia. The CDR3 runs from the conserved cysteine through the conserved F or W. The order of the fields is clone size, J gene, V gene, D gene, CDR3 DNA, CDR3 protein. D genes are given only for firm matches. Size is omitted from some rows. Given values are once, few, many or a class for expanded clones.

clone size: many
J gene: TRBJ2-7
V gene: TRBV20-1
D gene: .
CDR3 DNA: TGCAGTGCTAGACCCGGGGACGAGCAGTACTTC
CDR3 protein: CSARPGDEQYF

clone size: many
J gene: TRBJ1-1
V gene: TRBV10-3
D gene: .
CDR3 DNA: TGTGCCATCAGTGAGTATCGGCAGTCCAACACTGAAGCTTTCTTT
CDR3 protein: CAISEYRQSNTEAFF

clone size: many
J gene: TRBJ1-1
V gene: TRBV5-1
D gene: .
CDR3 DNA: TGCGCCAGCACCATTGACGGTAACACTGAAGCTTTCTTT
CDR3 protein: CASTIDGNTEAFF

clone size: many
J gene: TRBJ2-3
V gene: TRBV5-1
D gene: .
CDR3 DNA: TGCGCCAGCAGCTTCGCCCAGACCACAGATACGCAGTATTTT
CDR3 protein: CASSFAQTTDTQYF

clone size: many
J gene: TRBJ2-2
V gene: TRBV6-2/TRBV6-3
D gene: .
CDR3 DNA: TGTGCCAGCAAACCCTCTAACACCGGGGAGCTGTTTTTT
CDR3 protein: CASKPSNTGELFF

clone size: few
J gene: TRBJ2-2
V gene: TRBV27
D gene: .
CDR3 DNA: TGTGCCAGCAGTTTACGTTGGGACGGCACCGGGGAGCTGTTTTTT
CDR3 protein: CASSLRWDGTGELFF

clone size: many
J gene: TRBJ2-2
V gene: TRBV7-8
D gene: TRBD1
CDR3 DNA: TGTGCCAGCAGCCTGCCGGGACAGGGGGGTCTACCCGGGGAGCTGTTTTTT
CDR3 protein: CASSLPGQGGLPGELFF

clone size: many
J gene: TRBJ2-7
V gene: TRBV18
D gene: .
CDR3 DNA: TGTGCCAGCTCACTTACCGGGGCCTCCTACGAGCAGTACTTC
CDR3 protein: CASSLTGASYEQYF

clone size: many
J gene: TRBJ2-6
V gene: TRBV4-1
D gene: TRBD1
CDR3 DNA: TGCGCCAGCAGCCAAGTCCGCAGGGGGCCACGGAGCTCTGGGGCCAACGTCCTGACTTTC
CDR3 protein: CASSQVRRGPRSSGANVLTF

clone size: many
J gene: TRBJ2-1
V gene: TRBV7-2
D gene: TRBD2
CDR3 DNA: TGTGCCAGCAGCTTAGGGCGGGGGGGTTACAATGAGCAGTTCTTC
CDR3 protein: CASSLGRGGYNEQFF

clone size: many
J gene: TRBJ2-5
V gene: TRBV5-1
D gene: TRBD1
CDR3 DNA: TGCGCCAGCAGCTTACCGGGACAGGGAACAGAGACCCAGTACTTC
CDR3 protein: CASSLPGQGTETQYF

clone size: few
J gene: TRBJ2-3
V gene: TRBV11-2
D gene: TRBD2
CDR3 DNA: TGTGCCAGCAGCTTAGGGGGGGGGTTAGGACGGCAGTATTTT
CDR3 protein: CASSLGGGLGRQYF

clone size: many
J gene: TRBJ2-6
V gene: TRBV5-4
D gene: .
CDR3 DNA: TGTGCCAGCAGCCCCGGGGGCAGCTCTGGGGCCAACGTCCTGACTTTC
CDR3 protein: CASSPGGSSGANVLTF

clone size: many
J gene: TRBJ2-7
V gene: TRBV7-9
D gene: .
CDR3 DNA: TGTGCCAGCAGCTTAGTAAGCTACGAGCAGTACTTC
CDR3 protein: CASSLVSYEQYF

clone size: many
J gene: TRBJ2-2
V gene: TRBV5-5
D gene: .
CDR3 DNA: TGTGCCAGCAGCTTGGACACGGGACCGAACACCGGGGAGCTGTTTTTT
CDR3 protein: CASSLDTGPNTGELFF

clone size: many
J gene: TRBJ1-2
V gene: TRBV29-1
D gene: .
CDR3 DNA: TGCAGCGTGTATATTTTTAATCTCCCGGCCTTC
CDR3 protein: CSVYIFNLPAF

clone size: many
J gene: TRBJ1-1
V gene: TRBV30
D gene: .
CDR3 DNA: TGTGCCTGGAGTGCAGATCCCCGGGACTTCGCTGAAGCTTTCTTT
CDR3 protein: CAWSADPRDFAEAFF

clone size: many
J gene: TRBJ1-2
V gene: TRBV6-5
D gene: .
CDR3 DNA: TGTGCCAGCAGTTCCCGGACTTATGGCTACACCTTC
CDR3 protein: CASSSRTYGYTF

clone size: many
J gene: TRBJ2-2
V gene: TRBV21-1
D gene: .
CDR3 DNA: TGTGCCAGCAGCGCTAGTTCGAACACCGGGGAGCTGTTTTTT
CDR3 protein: CASSASSNTGELFF

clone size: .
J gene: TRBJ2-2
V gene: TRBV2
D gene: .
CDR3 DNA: TGTGCCAGCTGGAGTTCGGGACAATCAACCGGGGAGCTGTTTTTT
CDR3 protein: CASWSSGQSTGELFF

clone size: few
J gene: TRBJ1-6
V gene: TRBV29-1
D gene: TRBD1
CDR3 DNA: TGCAGGACAGGGGGTTCAACTTATAATTCACCCCTCCACTTT
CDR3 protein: CRTGGSTYNSPLHF

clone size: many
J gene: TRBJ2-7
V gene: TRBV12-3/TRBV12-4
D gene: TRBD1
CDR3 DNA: TGTGCCAGCAGTCCTCCTGACAGGGAGTACTACGAGCAGTACTTC
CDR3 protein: CASSPPDREYYEQYF

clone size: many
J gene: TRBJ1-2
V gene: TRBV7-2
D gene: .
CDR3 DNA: TGTGCCAGCAGCCGAGACAGCGGCTATGGCTACACCTTC
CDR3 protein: CASSRDSGYGYTF

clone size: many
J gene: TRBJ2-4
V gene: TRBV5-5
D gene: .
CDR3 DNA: TGTGCCAGCAGCTTGACATCCAAAAACATTCAGTACTTC
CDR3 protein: CASSLTSKNIQYF

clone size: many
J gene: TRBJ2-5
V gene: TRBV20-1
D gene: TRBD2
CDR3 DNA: TGCAGTGCACAATCTAGCGGGGGATTCCAAGAGACCCAGTACTTC
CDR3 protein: CSAQSSGGFQETQYF

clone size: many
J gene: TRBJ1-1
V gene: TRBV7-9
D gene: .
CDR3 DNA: TGTGCCAGCAGTGGGGAGGGCACTGAAGCTTTCTTT
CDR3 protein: CASSGEGTEAFF

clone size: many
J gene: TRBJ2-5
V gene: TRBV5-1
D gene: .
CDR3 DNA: TGCGCCAGCAGCTTAACAACCTACCAAGAGACCCAGTACTTC
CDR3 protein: CASSLTTYQETQYF

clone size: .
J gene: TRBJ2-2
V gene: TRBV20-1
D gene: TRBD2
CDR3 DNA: TGCAGTGCTAGAGATTCCCTAGCGGGGGACGCGAACACCGGGGAGCTGTTTTTT
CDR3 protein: CSARDSLAGDANTGELFF

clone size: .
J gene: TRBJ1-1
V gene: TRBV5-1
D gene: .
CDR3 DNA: TGCGCCAGCAGCTTGTTGGTGACTGAAGCTTTCTTT
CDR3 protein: CASSLLVTEAFF

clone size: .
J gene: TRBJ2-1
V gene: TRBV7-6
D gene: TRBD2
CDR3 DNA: TGTGCCAGCAGCTTATCGACTAGCGGGGCAGATGAGCAGTTCTTC
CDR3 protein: CASSLSTSGADEQFF

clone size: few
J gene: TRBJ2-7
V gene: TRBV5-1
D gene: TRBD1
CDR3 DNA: TGCGCCAGCAGCCCCGATTACAGGGGGTCCCTCGAGCAGTACTTC
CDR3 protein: CASSPDYRGSLEQYF

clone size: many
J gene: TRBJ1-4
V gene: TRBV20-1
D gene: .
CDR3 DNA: TGCAGTGCTAGAGAAGGAGGGGCTGTCGAAAAACTGTTTTTT
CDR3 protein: CSAREGGAVEKLFF

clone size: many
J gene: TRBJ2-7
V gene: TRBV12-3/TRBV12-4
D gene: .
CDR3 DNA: TGTGCCAGCAGTTTAGGCTTCTACGAGCAGTACTTC
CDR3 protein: CASSLGFYEQYF

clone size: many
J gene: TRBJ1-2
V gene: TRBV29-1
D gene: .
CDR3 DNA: TGCAGCGGCATACAGGGCAATGGCTACACCTTC
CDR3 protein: CSGIQGNGYTF

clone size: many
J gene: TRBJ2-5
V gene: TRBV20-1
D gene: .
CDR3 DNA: TGCAGTGGTGACAGTAGAGGATTAAAGGAGACCCAGTACTTC
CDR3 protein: CSGDSRGLKETQYF

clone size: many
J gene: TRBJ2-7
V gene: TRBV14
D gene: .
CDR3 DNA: TGTGCCAGCAGCCAAGATCTTGGGTCCTACGAGCAGTACTTC
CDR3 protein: CASSQDLGSYEQYF

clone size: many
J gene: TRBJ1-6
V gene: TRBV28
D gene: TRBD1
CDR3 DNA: TGTGCCAGCAGCTCCCAGGGGGCTACCTATAATTCACCCCTCCACTTT
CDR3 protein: CASSSQGATYNSPLHF

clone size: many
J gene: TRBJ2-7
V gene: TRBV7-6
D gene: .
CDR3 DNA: TGTGCCAGCAGCTCCTCCGCGGGGTTCGACGAGCAGTACTTC
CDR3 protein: CASSSSAGFDEQYF

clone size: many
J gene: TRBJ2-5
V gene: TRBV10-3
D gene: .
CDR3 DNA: TGTGCCATCAGGGAAGGGGGGCAAGAGACCCAGTACTTC
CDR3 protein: CAIREGGQETQYF

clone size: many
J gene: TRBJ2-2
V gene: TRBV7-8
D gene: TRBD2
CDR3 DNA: TGTGCCAGCAGGCTAGCGGGGATCACCGGGGAGCTGTTTTTT
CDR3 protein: CASRLAGITGELFF

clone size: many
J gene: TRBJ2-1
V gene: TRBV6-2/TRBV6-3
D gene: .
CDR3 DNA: TGTGCCAGCAGCCCCAGGGGATCCTACAATGAGCAGTTCTTC
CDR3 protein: CASSPRGSYNEQFF

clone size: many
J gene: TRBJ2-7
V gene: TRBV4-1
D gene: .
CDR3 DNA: TGCGCCAGCAGCCAGGGACCGGGACTCCCCTACGAGCAGTACTTC
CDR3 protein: CASSQGPGLPYEQYF

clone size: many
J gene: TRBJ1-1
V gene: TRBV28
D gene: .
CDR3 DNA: TGTGCCAGCAGTTTACAGGGTGGAAGCACTGAAGCTTTCTTT
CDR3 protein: CASSLQGGSTEAFF

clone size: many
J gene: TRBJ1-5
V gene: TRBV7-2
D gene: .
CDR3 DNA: TGTGCCAGCAGCTTTTATATCAATCAGCCCCAGCATTTT
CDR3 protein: CASSFYINQPQHF

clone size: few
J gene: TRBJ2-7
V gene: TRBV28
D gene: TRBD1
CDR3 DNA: TGTGCCAGCAGTTTCTCCTATGGGCAGGGGGACTCCTACGAGCAGTACTTC
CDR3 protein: CASSFSYGQGDSYEQYF

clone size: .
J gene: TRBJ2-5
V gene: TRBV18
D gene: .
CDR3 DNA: TGTGCCAGCTCACCATACGGAACAGGCGTGTACCAAGAGACCCAGTACTTC
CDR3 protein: CASSPYGTGVYQETQYF

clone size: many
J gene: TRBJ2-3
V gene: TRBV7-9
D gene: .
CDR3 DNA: TGTGCCAGCAGCTTAGGTGTCACAGATACGCAGTATTTT
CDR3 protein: CASSLGVTDTQYF

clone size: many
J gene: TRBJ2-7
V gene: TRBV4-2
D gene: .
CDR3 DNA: TGTGCCAGCAGCCCCGAAAGGGATCCCGGGGACGAGCAGTACTTC
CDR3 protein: CASSPERDPGDEQYF

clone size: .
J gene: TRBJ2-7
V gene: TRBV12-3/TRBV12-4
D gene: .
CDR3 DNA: TGTGCCAGCAGTTTAACACAGCACCATTCCTACGAGCAGTACTTC
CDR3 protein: CASSLTQHHSYEQYF

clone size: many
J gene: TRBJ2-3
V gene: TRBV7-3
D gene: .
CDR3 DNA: TGTGCCAGCAGCCCCACTAGCACTAAAACAGATACGCAGTATTTT
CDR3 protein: CASSPTSTKTDTQYF

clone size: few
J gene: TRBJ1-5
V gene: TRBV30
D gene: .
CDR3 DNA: TGTGCCTGGAGTGTAAAACAGAAAAATCAGCCCCAGCATTTT
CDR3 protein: CAWSVKQKNQPQHF

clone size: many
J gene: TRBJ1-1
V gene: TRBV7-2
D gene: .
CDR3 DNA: TGTGCCAGCAGCTCGACGAACACTGAAGCTTTCTTT
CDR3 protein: CASSSTNTEAFF

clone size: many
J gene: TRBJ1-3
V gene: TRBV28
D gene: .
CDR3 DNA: TGTGCCAGCAGTCCCACAGGTCTCTCTGGAAACACCATATATTTT
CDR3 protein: CASSPTGLSGNTIYF

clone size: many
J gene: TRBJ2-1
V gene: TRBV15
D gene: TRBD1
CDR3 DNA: TGTGCCACCAGCACAGGGGGCGCCGGCAATGAGCAGTTCTTC
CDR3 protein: CATSTGGAGNEQFF

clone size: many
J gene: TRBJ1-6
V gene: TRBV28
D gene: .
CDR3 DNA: TGTGCCAGCAGTTTTCGAGAGTATAATTCACCCCTCCACTTT
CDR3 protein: CASSFREYNSPLHF

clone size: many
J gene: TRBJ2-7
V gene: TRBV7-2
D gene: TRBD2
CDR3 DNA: TGTGCCAGCAGCTGGGGACTAGCGGGACTCTCCTACGAGCAGTACTTC
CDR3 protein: CASSWGLAGLSYEQYF

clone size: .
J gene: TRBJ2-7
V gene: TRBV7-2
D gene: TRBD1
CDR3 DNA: TGTGCCCGCAGACAGGGTGGCGAGCAGTACTTC
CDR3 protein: CARRQGGEQYF

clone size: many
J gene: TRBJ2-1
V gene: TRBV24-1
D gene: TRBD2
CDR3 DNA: TGTGCCACCAGTGACTCGGGGGGCAATGAGCAGTTCTTC
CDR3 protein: CATSDSGGNEQFF

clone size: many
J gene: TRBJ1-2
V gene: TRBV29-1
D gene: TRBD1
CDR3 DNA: TGCAGCGCCGAACGACAGGGGCTCGGCTACACCTTC
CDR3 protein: CSAERQGLGYTF